This T cell receptor (beta chain) was profiled in a study of cytomegalovirus exposure and HLA in healthy donors. Comments on this clone: What it binds is unknown.

Study-wide findings and caveats: Most sequenced TCRs were rare (though some public TCRs occurred in many donors). The authors listed 150 or so TCR beta chains as cytomegalovirus-associated. Further analysis was carried out later, and it showed several of the most significant clusters appearing linked to common viral pathogens. In a later analysis, about 17,000 TCR beta sequences were associated with HLA alleles at 0.05 false discovery rate.

Primers: 60 Vbeta forward and 13 Jbeta reverse. The method was immunoSEQ multiplex PCR; TCRdb's version includes in-frame clones alone and lacks a portion of them. Of 120,000 to 150,000 clones detected, 65% to 85% appear once; the ten largest clones hold 3.5% to 5.5%. There are 15 residues in the CDR3. The ends lost 6 bases at V and 7 bases at J; junction bases unmatched: 12. Germline V CDR1 and CDR2: MDHEN, SYDVKM. This sequence originates from a woman in her thirties or forties in good health and CMV-seropositive. The chain carries TRBV28 and TRBJ1-5; 7 positions match TRBD1. Sequencing was done on a sample of PBMCs. In DNA form, the CDR3 reads TGTGCCAGCAGCCCCCTCGACAGGGTCAGCCAGCCCCAGCATTTT. Protein product: CASSPLDRVSQPQHF.